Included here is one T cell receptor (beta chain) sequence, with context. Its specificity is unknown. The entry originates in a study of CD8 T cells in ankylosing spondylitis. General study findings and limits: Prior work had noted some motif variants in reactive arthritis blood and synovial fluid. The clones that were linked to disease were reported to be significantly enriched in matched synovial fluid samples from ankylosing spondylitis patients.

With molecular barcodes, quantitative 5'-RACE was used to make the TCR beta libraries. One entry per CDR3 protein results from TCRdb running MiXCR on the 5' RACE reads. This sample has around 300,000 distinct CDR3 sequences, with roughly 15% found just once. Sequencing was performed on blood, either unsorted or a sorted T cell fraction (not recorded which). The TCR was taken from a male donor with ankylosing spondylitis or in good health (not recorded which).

DNA for the CDR3: TGTGCCAGCTCATACAGGGATAGCAATCAGCCCCAGCATTTT. Its translation: CASSYRDSNQPQHF. The chain has TRBV18 and TRBJ1-5; tentatively, D is TRBD1 (6 bases). This CDR3 comprises 14 residues. CDR1 and CDR2 (germline): KGHSH, LQKENI. Between the trimmed V and J ends, which lost 5 bases and 0 bases, there was a span of 8 bases.